The 26 T cell receptor beta chains given below trace back to one sample, sequenced in a study of vaccination and CD4 T cells after COVID-19. Cultured CD4+ T-cell DNA underwent Oncomine TCR Beta short-read sequencing. MiXCR, applied by TCRdb to the PCR reads, yields one record per CDR3 protein. The sample has under 30,000 distinct CDR3 sequences; roughly a third are singletons. No antigens are known for them. The time point: late sampling 161 to 241 days after vaccination in a few convalescent patients. Treatment specified: approximately 10-day PBMC culture with coronavirus spike peptide pools or control peptides (ViraFEST assay). The sample in question was CD4+ T cells from blood, cultured in vitro, obtained about 7 months after SARS-CoV-2 vaccination. Receptors originate from a human donor who had recovered from COVID-19.

V gene TRBV12-3 or TRBV12-4 combines with J gene TRBJ2-7, with D perhaps TRBD1 (6 bases). V was cut by 2 bases and J by 6 bases, with 14 bases left in between. The CDR3 runs to 14 residues. CDR3 nucleotides: TGTGCCAGCAGTTTACAGACAGGCTGGCTCGAGCAGTACTTC. Translating it yields CASSLQTGWLEQYF.

The chain carries TRBV6-2 or TRBV6-3 and TRBJ2-3; no definite D call. V was shortened by 2 bases and J by 5 bases, with 5 bases between the two germline ends. The germline CDR1 and CDR2 sequences are MNHEY and SVGEGT. CDR3 size: 12 residues. CDR3 loop: CASSYERDTQYF. CDR3 coding DNA: TGTGCCAGCAGTTACGAGCGAGATACGCAGTATTTT.

The sample holds a few counts of this clonotype. This sequence joins TRBV6-5 and TRBJ2-5; 12 bases agree with TRBD2. The trim removed 4 bases at V and 7 bases at J, leaving 7 bases unmatched. CDR1 is MNHEY, CDR2 SVGAGI, per germline. The CDR3 is 15 residues long. The CDR3 bases are TGTGCCAGCAGTTCCGGACTAGCGGGAAGGGGGACCCAGTACTTC. Translation: CASSSGLAGRGTQYF.

This chain connects TRBV6-4 to TRBJ2-3; D may be TRBD2 (5 bases). From germline, CDR1 is MRHNA and CDR2 SNTAGT. V was clipped by 4 bases and J by 2 bases, with 10 bases between them. This CDR3 has 14 amino acids. The CDR3 DNA is TGTGCCAGCAGTGGAGGCGGGCCCACAGATACGCAGTATTTT. It yields the protein CASSGGGPTDTQYF.

The chain carries TRBV7-9 and TRBJ2-3; D remains unclear. The CDR3 sequence is 11 residues long. Germline values: CDR1 SEHNR, CDR2 FQNEAQ (reference sequence). V was clipped by 6 bases and J by 3 bases, with 4 bases between them. This CDR3 reads CASRETDTQYF. In DNA, the CDR3 is TGTGCCAGCAGAGAGACAGATACGCAGTATTTT.

This clonotype is medium-sized. The rearrangement uses TRBV6-1 and TRBJ2-5; no clear D gene. CDR3 size: 15 residues. V lost 2 bases to trimming and J lost 5 bases, with 15 bases between them. Germline assignment: CDR1 MNHNS and CDR2 SASEGT. CDR3 nucleotide sequence: TGTGCCAGCAGTGAACGGAGTGACGGTCGGGAGACCCAGTACTTC. This encodes CASSERSDGRETQYF.

The chain has TRBV28 and TRBJ2-7; tentative D call: TRBD1 (6 bases). CDR3 length: 13 amino acids. The germline V gene encodes CDR1 MDHEN and CDR2 SYDVKM. V was clipped by 6 bases and J by 3 bases, with 12 bases between them. CDR3 region: CASSRDINYEQYF. DNA of the CDR3: TGTGCCAGCAGCAGGGACATAAACTACGAGCAGTACTTC.

The chain links TRBV19 to TRBJ2-3; D might be TRBD1 (5 bases). Trimming took 8 bases from V and 4 from J, leaving 16 bases between them. This CDR3 region has 14 residues. The germline V gene has CDR1 LNHDA and CDR2 SQIVND (reference sequence). For the CDR3, the DNA is TGTGCCAGTTCTCGGCAGGGTGAATCAGATACGCAGTATTTT. Its translation: CASSRQGESDTQYF.

There are a few counts of this clonotype. The rearrangement joins TRBV5-4 to TRBJ2-3; D uncertain. The CDR3 extends over 14 amino acids. Germline-derived CDR1 and CDR2 are SGHNT and YYREEE (reference sequence). V was clipped by 4 bases and J by 5 bases, with 14 bases between them. CDR3 region: CASSPPRSIDTQYF. Here the CDR3 DNA reads TGTGCCAGCAGCCCTCCTCGCAGTATAGATACGCAGTATTTT.

The chain joins TRBV7-9 to TRBJ2-1; 14 bases are shared with TRBD2. With 5 bases clipped from V and 7 bases from J, the junction kept 13 bases outside the gene matches. The germline V gene encodes CDR1 SEHNR and CDR2 FQNEAQ (reference sequence). This CDR3 comprises 18 residues. For the CDR3, the DNA is TGTGCCAGCAGCGGGACTAGCGGGAGCTTCACGCTTAGGAATGAGCAGTTCTTC. Its translation is CASSGTSGSFTLRNEQFF.

This chain joins TRBV6-1 and TRBJ2-7; 11 nucleotides match TRBD2. V shed 7 bases, J shed 3 bases, and the junction held 8 bases outside the gene matches. Germline CDR1 reads MNHNS; CDR2 reads SASEGT. The CDR3 runs 15 residues. The CDR3 bases are TGTGCCAGCACCCGGCCTCTAGCGGGAGGCTACGAGCAGTACTTC. Translating it yields CASTRPLAGGYEQYF.

Only a few counts were recorded for this clonotype. The DNA is omitted, as the CDR3 cannot be located on it reliably, and the CDR3 follows TCRdb's listing. The rearrangement links TRBV20-1 to TRBJ2-3; TRBD1 reflects the table's D call only, with no check against the DNA. 16 amino acids form the CDR3, both terminal residues included. From germline, CDR1 is DFQATT and CDR2 SNEGSKA (reference sequence). CDR3 sequence reads: CSARDSGRAGTDTQYF.

The rearrangement joins TRBV5-4 to TRBJ1-2, with a possible D match to TRBD1 (6 bases). The CDR3 is 12 amino acids. Germline loops: CDR1 SGHNT, CDR2 YYREEE (reference sequence). Trimming took 4 bases from V and 4 from J, leaving 8 bases between them. The CDR3 DNA reads TGTGCCAGCAGCCAGGGGACCTATGGCTACACCTTC. Translating it yields CASSQGTYGYTF.

The J gene is TRBJ2-6, the V gene TRBV12-3 or TRBV12-4, with 8 bases fitting TRBD1. The J segment lost 0 bases and the V segment lost 5 bases, leaving 3 bases of the junction unmatched. The CDR3 covers 16 residues. The CDR3 loop is CASSRDRFSGANVLTF. The DNA for the CDR3 is TGTGCCAGCAGTAGGGACAGGTTCTCTGGGGCCAACGTCCTGACTTTC.

V gene TRBV18 combines with J gene TRBJ2-7; TRBD1 might be the D (6 bases). Germline V gene data show CDR1 as KGHSH and CDR2 as LQKENI. The CDR3 has 13 amino acids. V was cut by 6 bases and J by 3 bases, with 12 bases left in between. CDR3 protein: CASSEGTYYEQYF. In DNA, the CDR3 is TGTGCCAGCTCCGAGGGGACATACTACGAGCAGTACTTC.

This sequence joins TRBV7-2 and TRBJ2-1; D unclear. The CDR3 contains 14 residues. Germline CDR1 is SGHTA and CDR2 is FQGNSA. Deletions cut 5 bases from V and 7 bases from J, with 15 bases between. Here the CDR3 reads CASSQTRSWNEQFF. Written as DNA, the CDR3 is TGTGCCAGCAGCCAAACCCGTAGCTGGAATGAGCAGTTCTTC.

This clonotype showed up just a few times. The rearrangement joins TRBV28 to TRBJ1-1, with TRBD1 matching 9 bases. Germline values: CDR1 MDHEN, CDR2 SYDVKM. V shed 1 base, J shed 8 bases, and the junction held 8 bases outside the gene matches. This CDR3 contains 15 residues. The DNA of the CDR3 is TGTGCCAGCAGTTTATCCGGGACAGGGTCGGAAGAAGCTTTCTTT. Protein sequence: CASSLSGTGSEEAFF.

V is TRBV7-3 and J is TRBJ2-7; weak D call: TRBD1 (6 bases). V was trimmed by 2 bases and J by 5 bases, leaving 13 bases between them. CDR3 length equals 14 residues. Germline V gene data show CDR1 as SGHTA and CDR2 as FQGTGA. The CDR3 coding sequence is TGTGCCAGCAGCTTAGGAGGACAGCACGACGAGCAGTACTTC. It is translated as CASSLGGQHDEQYF.

This chain joins TRBV28 and TRBJ1-2; D might be TRBD1 (5 bases). Trimming took 3 bases from V and 9 from J, leaving 23 bases between them. The CDR3 is 16 amino acids. Germline CDR1 reads MDHEN; CDR2 reads SYDVKM. CDR3 DNA sequence: TGTGCCAGCAGTTTTAAAGGGGCCGCTTCCCCATTGAGCTACACCTTC. Its protein is CASSFKGAASPLSYTF.

This chain connects TRBV20-1 to TRBJ1-5; 8 positions match TRBD1. The CDR3 runs to 14 residues. The V gene end was trimmed by 4 bases and the J gene end by 5 bases; junction bases not matched to a gene: 7. The germline CDR1 and CDR2 sequences are DFQATT and SNEGSKA (reference sequence). CDR3 DNA sequence: TGCAGTGCTATAGGACAGGGCAGGGATCAGCCCCAGCATTTT. Protein: CSAIGQGRDQPQHF.

This clonotype came up a few times. The chain joins TRBV20-1 to TRBJ2-1; D gene unclear. The germline CDR1 and CDR2 sequences are DFQATT and SNEGSKA (reference sequence). CDR3 size: 12 residues. V was shortened by 6 bases and J by 8 bases, with 14 bases between the two germline ends. Here the CDR3 reads CSADWTSDEQFF. CDR3 DNA sequence: TGCAGTGCAGACTGGACGTCGGATGAGCAGTTCTTC.

This chain links TRBV15 with TRBJ2-1; the D gene is possibly TRBD1 (6 bases). The V and J ends lost 0 bases and 15 bases respectively, with 12 bases between them. Germline CDR1 LNHNV, CDR2 YYDKDF (reference sequence). This CDR3 region has 12 residues. CDR3 nucleotides: TGTGCCACCAGCAGAGATTTAGGGGGTCTGTTCTTC. Translation gives CATSRDLGGLFF.

As concerns this clonotype: The germline gene is not matched at one end of the junction; a read error may be the cause. This chain joins TRBV5-4 and TRBJ2-3, with 7 bases identical to TRBD2. In germline, CDR1 is SGHNT, CDR2 YYREEE (reference sequence). The CDR3 contains 15 residues. In DNA form, the CDR3 reads TGCGCCAGCAGCCAACGGCGGGAGCACCCAGATACGCAGTATTTT. Encoded protein: CASSQRREHPDTQYF.

The sample holds a few counts of this clonotype. This chain links TRBV20-1 with TRBJ1-1, with D unresolved. V dropped 2 bases and J dropped 6 bases, with 16 bases sitting between them. The V gene's germline CDR1 is DFQATT and CDR2 SNEGSKA (reference sequence). The CDR3 spans 14 residues. Written as DNA, the CDR3 is TGCAGTGCTAGACCAGCTGGGAAGGAGGCTGAAGCTTTCTTT. It specifies CSARPAGKEAEAFF.

This clonotype was seen a few times. The gene calls are TRBV7-2 and TRBJ2-5, with TRBD1 matching 8 bases. CDR1 SGHTA and CDR2 FQGNSA come from the germline V gene. The CDR3 totals 13 residues. J was trimmed by 11 bases and V by 5 bases; bases with no gene match: 10. CDR3 sequence reads: CASSDPGTGKQYF. The CDR3 DNA is TGTGCCAGCAGCGACCCCGGGACAGGAAAACAGTACTTC.

This clonotype was observed a few times. The chain uses TRBV20-1 and TRBJ2-7; D gene ambiguous. This CDR3 is 12 amino acids long. V was cut by 1 base and J by 3 bases, with 7 bases left in between. In germline, CDR1 is DFQATT, CDR2 SNEGSKA (reference sequence). The CDR3 sequence is CSARVASYEQYF. Here the CDR3 DNA reads TGCAGTGCTAGAGTGGCCAGCTACGAGCAGTACTTC.